These 14 T cell receptor beta chains came from one sample sequenced in a study of cytomegalovirus exposure and HLA in healthy donors (dated by TCRdb to the late 2010s). Library method: the immunoSEQ multiplex PCR assay. For the multiplex PCR, a mixture combining 60 forward primers for TCR Vbeta segments and 13 reverse primers for TCR Jbeta segments was used. Entries here come from immuneACCESS through TCRdb and include only in-frame sequences with V and J called. Some clones fail to appear in such tables; in the studies checked, an unresolved V gene covers under half of the shortfall, and the cause of the remainder is unknown. This sample comprises 150,000 to 200,000 clones, around 87% of them detected only once. The leading ten clones occupy 1.5% to 2% of the sample. Sequencing used PBMCs. The receptors shown here come from a woman under 30 in good health and CMV-seronegative.

The chain uses TRBV5-6 and TRBJ2-7, with TRBD2 matching 8 bases. In germline, CDR1 is SGHDT, CDR2 YYEEEE. The ends lost 3 bases at V and 0 bases at J; junction bases unmatched: 8. The CDR3 runs to 16 residues. CDR3 DNA sequence: TGTGCCAGCAGCTCCATCGGGGGGGATCTCTCCTACGAGCAGTACTTC. Translated: CASSSIGGDLSYEQYF. The whole variable domain, filled in from reference TRBV5-6 and TRBJ2-7, reads DAGVTQSPTHLIKTRGQQVTLRCSPKSGHDTVSWYQQALGQGPQFIFQYYEEEERQRGNFPDRFSGHQFPNYSSELNVNALLLGDSALYLCASSSIGGDLSYEQYFGPGTRLTVT.

This clone counts as medium-sized. Other DNA sequences in this specimen translate into the identical CDR3. The V gene is TRBV27, the J gene TRBJ2-7; 9 bases are shared with TRBD1. From germline, CDR1 is MNHEY and CDR2 SMNVEV (reference sequence). The CDR3 length is 19 residues. Losses at the gene ends were 2 bases for V and 2 bases for J; bases not matched to a gene: 16. For the CDR3, the DNA is TGTGCCAGCAGTTTACGTGGACCGGGACAGGGAGGTTGGGCCTACGAGCAGTACTTC. Translating gives CASSLRGPGQGGWAYEQYF.

Written as DNA, the CDR3 is TGTGCCAGTAGTATTAGTAGAGACTATGGCTACACCTTC. This sequence encodes CASSISRDYGYTF. V and J are TRBV19 and TRBJ1-2; no reliable D call. V was clipped by 3 bases and J by 3 bases, with 8 bases between them. CDR1 and CDR2 from the germline V gene are LNHDA and SQIVND (reference sequence). The CDR3 is made up of 13 amino acids.

The rearrangement uses TRBV18 and TRBJ1-4; 8 bases fit TRBD1. V gave up 3 bases and J gave up 4 bases; unmatched junction bases: 4. The germline V gene encodes CDR1 KGHSH and CDR2 LQKENI. CDR3 length equals 15 residues. Here the CDR3 reads CASSPTGALNEKLFF. CDR3 sequence (DNA): TGTGCCAGCTCACCGACAGGGGCCCTTAATGAAAAACTGTTTTTT.

This chain connects TRBV7-6 to TRBJ1-5; TRBD1 aligns across 7 bases. V lost 5 bases to trimming and J lost 6 bases; unmatched junction nucleotides: 19. Germline V gene lookup returns CDR1 SGHVS and CDR2 FNYEAQ. CDR3 length: 18 amino acids. CDR3 sequence (DNA): TGTGCCAGCAGCCGACTTGCCGCCGGGACAGCCCTCGGTCAGCCCCAGCATTTT. Protein: CASSRLAAGTALGQPQHF.

The table lists this clone with a count of one. This sequence joins TRBV11-3 and TRBJ2-7; D gene ambiguous. V dropped 1 base and J dropped 7 bases, with 14 bases sitting between them. The germline V gene encodes CDR1 SGHNT and CDR2 YENEEA. The CDR3 has 14 amino acids. DNA of the CDR3: TGTGCCAGCAGCTTAGGTAGTGTGAGGATGGAGCAGTACTTC. Protein: CASSLGSVRMEQYF.

The gene calls are TRBV7-9 and TRBJ1-1; D perhaps matches TRBD1 (6 bases). CDR1 is SEHNR, CDR2 FQNEAQ, per germline (reference sequence). The germline V and J ends were trimmed by 0 bases and 5 bases, with 10 bases remaining between them. The length of the CDR3 is 14 residues. The CDR3 sequence: CASSLAYRATEAFF. In DNA, the CDR3 is TGTGCCAGCAGCTTAGCGTACAGGGCAACTGAAGCTTTCTTT.

Details on this clone: Distinct nucleotide sequences in the sample also encode this CDR3. The CDR3 spells CASSLSGRWDRGGGQPQHF. The CDR3 coding sequence is TGTGCCAGCAGTTTATCGGGTAGGTGGGACAGGGGAGGAGGGCAGCCCCAGCATTTT. The V call is TRBV28, the J call TRBJ1-5; 10 nucleotides match TRBD1. Trimming removed 1 base from V and 7 bases from J; junction bases left unmatched: 16. The V gene's germline CDR1 is MDHEN and CDR2 SYDVKM. The CDR3 runs 19 residues.

This clone was detected a few times. The chain employs TRBV7-2 and TRBJ1-2, with TRBD1 as a possible D gene (5 bases). V was pared by 4 bases and J by 8 bases, with 8 bases between. This CDR3 has 11 residues. Germline V gene sequence: CDR1 SGHTA, CDR2 FQGNSA. The CDR3 is CASSSGGGYTF. The CDR3, as DNA: TGTGCCAGCAGCTCCGGGGGAGGCTACACCTTC.

The chain uses TRBV10-1 and TRBJ1-1, with 7 bases identical to TRBD1. Germline V gene lookup returns CDR1 WNHNN and CDR2 SYGVQD (reference sequence). V shed 3 bases and J 1 base; nucleotides not matched to a gene: 5. The CDR3 extends over 15 amino acids. This CDR3 is CASSDPTGRNTEAFF. The CDR3 DNA reads as TGCGCCAGCAGTGACCCGACAGGGAGGAACACTGAAGCTTTCTTT.

As concerns this clone: Relative to the germline gene, one junction end is altered; a read error may explain this. The chain uses TRBV7-9 and TRBJ1-2, with 7 bases matching TRBD1. This CDR3 comprises 12 residues. Germline lookup yields CDR1 SEHNR and CDR2 FQNEAQ (reference sequence). The CDR3 DNA follows: TGTTCCAGCAGCCGGCACAGGGGTGGCTACACCTTC. Amino acid sequence: CSSSRHRGGYTF.

V and J are TRBV11-3 and TRBJ1-1, with 10 bases that match TRBD1. Germline V gene sequence: CDR1 SGHNT, CDR2 YENEEA. With 5 bases clipped from V and 1 base from J, the junction kept 4 bases outside the gene matches. The CDR3 is made up of 15 amino acids. The CDR3 DNA reads as TGTGCCAGCAGCACCCGGACAGGGGGGAACACTGAAGCTTTCTTT. It specifies CASSTRTGGNTEAFF.

The rearrangement joins TRBV5-4 to TRBJ2-7; 8 bases match TRBD1. Germline assignment: CDR1 SGHNT and CDR2 YYREEE (reference sequence). The V segment lost 0 bases and the J segment 1 base; nucleotides outside the gene matches: 6. The CDR3 totals 16 residues. DNA of the CDR3: TGTGCCAGCAGCTTGGCCGGCAGGACAGGGTCCTACGAGCAGTACTTC. It codes for CASSLAGRTGSYEQYF.

The table lists this clone with a count of one. The CDR3 end shows no conserved phenylalanine or tryptophan, and so a read error is likely. CDR3 bases: TGCGCCAGCAGCTGGGGGGGCGCGACGGCAGATACGCAGTATTCT. Its translation is CASSWGGATADTQYS. J is TRBJ2-3 and V is TRBV5-1; possible D gene TRBD2, 7 bases. Germline V lookup: CDR1 SGHRS, CDR2 YFSETQ. V was trimmed by 3 bases and J by 4 bases, leaving 15 bases between them. The CDR3 is 15 residues long.